The rows below give T cell receptor beta chains drawn from one sample of a study of blood T cell repertoires in COVID-19. The data were produced by immunoSEQ multiplex PCR, yet TCRdb's version contains in-frame clones alone and is incomplete. The sample includes 250,000 or so clones, about nine tenths of them seen just once. Sequencing was carried out using PBMCs or T cells enriched from blood (not recorded which). The receptors originated from a woman between 25 and 40 years old with acute COVID-19. CDR3s include the opening cysteine and the closing phenylalanine or tryptophan. Fields, in order: J gene, D gene, V gene, clone size, CDR3 DNA, CDR3 protein. D genes are given only for firm matches. The size entry is marked missing in some rows and otherwise reads once, few, many or a size class.

j_call: TRBJ2-7; d_call: TRBD2; v_call: TRBV27; clone_size: NA; cdr3_nt: TGTGCCAGCAGTTCCCGGACTAGCGGATACGAGCAGTACTTC; cdr3_aa: CASSSRTSGYEQYF
j_call: TRBJ1-1; d_call: NA; v_call: TRBV3-1/TRBV3-2; clone_size: NA; cdr3_nt: TGTGCCAGCACCCAGCAGGGCCTTGAAGCTTTCTTT; cdr3_aa: CASTQQGLEAFF
j_call: TRBJ2-1; d_call: TRBD2; v_call: TRBV4-1; clone_size: once; cdr3_nt: TGCGCCAGCAGCCAAGGGACCGGGACTAGCGGCCTCAATGAGCAGTTCTTC; cdr3_aa: CASSQGTGTSGLNEQFF
j_call: TRBJ1-2; d_call: NA; v_call: TRBV19; clone_size: NA; cdr3_nt: TGTGCCAGTAGTGCCGACAGAAATAACTATGGCTACACCTTC; cdr3_aa: CASSADRNNYGYTF
j_call: TRBJ1-1; d_call: NA; v_call: TRBV19; clone_size: once; cdr3_nt: TGTGCCAGTAGTATTCTGAGGAGTACTGAAGCTTTCTTT; cdr3_aa: CASSILRSTEAFF
j_call: TRBJ1-1; d_call: NA; v_call: TRBV5-1; clone_size: NA; cdr3_nt: TGCGCCAGCAGTCTCCCGGGGACTAACACTGAAGCTTTCTTT; cdr3_aa: CASSLPGTNTEAFF
j_call: TRBJ1-2; d_call: NA; v_call: TRBV19; clone_size: NA; cdr3_nt: TGTGCCAGTAGTATTTCTTCGTTGGGCAGGGGTGGGTATGGCTACACCTTC; cdr3_aa: CASSISSLGRGGYGYTF
j_call: TRBJ2-1; d_call: NA; v_call: TRBV29-1; clone_size: once; cdr3_nt: TGCAGCGTTGTCCCCCCCCCGGGGACCTACAATGAGCAGTTCTTC; cdr3_aa: CSVVPPPGTYNEQFF
j_call: TRBJ2-2; d_call: TRBD2; v_call: TRBV11-3; clone_size: few; cdr3_nt: TGTGCCAGCAGCTCAGGGACTAGCGGGAGAGGCGGGGAGCTGTTTTTT; cdr3_aa: CASSSGTSGRGGELFF
j_call: TRBJ2-7; d_call: TRBD1; v_call: TRBV5-4; clone_size: NA; cdr3_nt: TGTGCCAGCAGCTTGGGACAGGGGGAAGACGAGCAGTACTTC; cdr3_aa: CASSLGQGEDEQYF
j_call: TRBJ1-1; d_call: NA; v_call: TRBV7-9; clone_size: NA; cdr3_nt: TGTGCCAGCAGCTTACTGAGTGTGCACACTGAAGCTTTCTTT; cdr3_aa: CASSLLSVHTEAFF
j_call: TRBJ2-2; d_call: NA; v_call: TRBV7-9; clone_size: NA; cdr3_nt: TGTGCCAGCAGCTTTAGGGGCGACACCGGGGAGCTGTTTTTT; cdr3_aa: CASSFRGDTGELFF
j_call: TRBJ1-4; d_call: NA; v_call: TRBV9; clone_size: NA; cdr3_nt: TGTGCCAGCAGCGTCACAGGAGAGTCGAGGGAAAAACTGTTTTTT; cdr3_aa: CASSVTGESREKLFF
j_call: TRBJ1-2; d_call: NA; v_call: TRBV11-2; clone_size: NA; cdr3_nt: TGTGCCAGCAGCTCTATCAGGGGTGGGGACGGGTATGGCTACACCTTC; cdr3_aa: CASSSIRGGDGYGYTF
j_call: TRBJ2-1; d_call: NA; v_call: TRBV29-1; clone_size: NA; cdr3_nt: TGCAGCGTCGCACCGCGGGGAGCTCCGAGTGAGCAGTTCTTC; cdr3_aa: CSVAPRGAPSEQFF
j_call: TRBJ2-1; d_call: NA; v_call: TRBV28; clone_size: NA; cdr3_nt: TGTGCCAGCAGTCTGCCCTACGCCTACAATGAGCAGTTCTTC; cdr3_aa: CASSLPYAYNEQFF
j_call: TRBJ2-7; d_call: TRBD2; v_call: TRBV6-4; clone_size: NA; cdr3_nt: TGTGCCAGCAGTGAAACTAGCGGGACCTACGAGCAGTACTTC; cdr3_aa: CASSETSGTYEQYF
j_call: TRBJ2-7; d_call: NA; v_call: TRBV28; clone_size: once; cdr3_nt: TGTGCCAGCAGTTTAGGCCTAGGTCAGTACTTC; cdr3_aa: CASSLGLGQYF
j_call: TRBJ2-6; d_call: NA; v_call: TRBV7-9; clone_size: NA; cdr3_nt: TGTGCCAGCAGCTTAGAAGCCCTACTCCTCTCTGGGGCCAACGTCCTGACTTTC; cdr3_aa: CASSLEALLLSGANVLTF
j_call: TRBJ1-5; d_call: TRBD1; v_call: TRBV28; clone_size: NA; cdr3_nt: TGTGCCAGCAGTGACAGGGGCTATCAGCCCCAGCATTTT; cdr3_aa: CASSDRGYQPQHF
j_call: TRBJ2-7; d_call: TRBD1; v_call: TRBV6-6; clone_size: NA; cdr3_nt: TGTGCCAGCAGGAGGGACAGTCTAGAGAACGAGCAGTACTTC; cdr3_aa: CASRRDSLENEQYF
j_call: TRBJ1-1; d_call: TRBD1; v_call: TRBV18; clone_size: NA; cdr3_nt: TGTGCCAGCTCACCGGGGACAGGGAACACTGAAGCTTTCTTT; cdr3_aa: CASSPGTGNTEAFF
j_call: TRBJ1-2; d_call: TRBD1; v_call: TRBV18; clone_size: NA; cdr3_nt: TGTGCCAGCTCACTAGGGACAGGGGACGGCTACACCTTC; cdr3_aa: CASSLGTGDGYTF
j_call: TRBJ1-5; d_call: TRBD1; v_call: TRBV9; clone_size: NA; cdr3_nt: TGTGCCAGCAGCCTTTCCGGGACAGGGGATCAGCCCCAGCATTTT; cdr3_aa: CASSLSGTGDQPQHF
j_call: TRBJ1-1; d_call: NA; v_call: TRBV11-2; clone_size: NA; cdr3_nt: TGTGCCAGCAGCCCCGCAGGGTTTGGTGAAGCTTTCTTT; cdr3_aa: CASSPAGFGEAFF
j_call: TRBJ2-3; d_call: NA; v_call: TRBV19; clone_size: NA; cdr3_nt: TGTGCCAGTAGTATCCCATGGGCAAGCACAGATACGCAGTATTTT; cdr3_aa: CASSIPWASTDTQYF
j_call: TRBJ1-4; d_call: TRBD1; v_call: TRBV19; clone_size: NA; cdr3_nt: TGTGCCAGTAGTCACGGGACAGGGAGCGAAAAACTGTTTTTT; cdr3_aa: CASSHGTGSEKLFF
j_call: TRBJ2-7; d_call: NA; v_call: TRBV28; clone_size: few; cdr3_nt: TGTGCCAGCAGCACAAATACCTACGAGCAGTACTTC; cdr3_aa: CASSTNTYEQYF
j_call: TRBJ1-5; d_call: NA; v_call: TRBV27; clone_size: once; cdr3_nt: TGTGCCAGCAGTTTATCGGGCAGGCAGCCCCAGCATTTT; cdr3_aa: CASSLSGRQPQHF
j_call: TRBJ2-7; d_call: NA; v_call: TRBV5-5; clone_size: once; cdr3_nt: TGTGCCAGCAGCTTGGCCGTACTAGGGGGCGAGCAGTACTTC; cdr3_aa: CASSLAVLGGEQYF
j_call: TRBJ2-1; d_call: TRBD2; v_call: TRBV2; clone_size: NA; cdr3_nt: TGTGCCGGTTCTGGGTCTCCAGCGGGAGGGGTTGAGCAGTTCTTC; cdr3_aa: CAGSGSPAGGVEQFF
j_call: TRBJ2-3; d_call: TRBD2; v_call: TRBV7-2; clone_size: NA; cdr3_nt: TGTGCCAGCAGCTTCACCGGGACTAGCGGCACAGATACGCAGTATTTT; cdr3_aa: CASSFTGTSGTDTQYF
j_call: TRBJ2-5; d_call: NA; v_call: TRBV3-1/TRBV3-2; clone_size: NA; cdr3_nt: TGTGCCAGCAGCCGTGGGGACTGGGGGTCCTCGTGGGAAGAGACCCAGTACTTC; cdr3_aa: CASSRGDWGSSWEETQYF
j_call: TRBJ2-3; d_call: TRBD2; v_call: TRBV6-5; clone_size: NA; cdr3_nt: TGTGCCAGCAGTACTAGCGGGAGGGGCACAGATACGCAGTATTTT; cdr3_aa: CASSTSGRGTDTQYF
j_call: TRBJ1-5; d_call: NA; v_call: TRBV5-1; clone_size: NA; cdr3_nt: TGCGCCAGCAGCTCAGGCCTCAATCAGCCCCAGCATTTT; cdr3_aa: CASSSGLNQPQHF
j_call: TRBJ1-2; d_call: TRBD1; v_call: TRBV4-1; clone_size: NA; cdr3_nt: TGCGCCAGCAGCCCGCCCCCCTGGGACAGGGGGATTAACTATGGCTACACCTTC; cdr3_aa: CASSPPPWDRGINYGYTF
j_call: TRBJ2-1; d_call: TRBD2; v_call: TRBV29-1; clone_size: NA; cdr3_nt: TGCAGCAGCCTTGGGACTAGCGGGGGGAATGAGCAGTTCTTC; cdr3_aa: CSSLGTSGGNEQFF
j_call: TRBJ1-4; d_call: TRBD1; v_call: TRBV11-2; clone_size: NA; cdr3_nt: TGTGCCAGCAGCCACGGGACAGGGTTAGGGGATGAAAAACTGTTTTTT; cdr3_aa: CASSHGTGLGDEKLFF
j_call: TRBJ1-1; d_call: TRBD1; v_call: TRBV5-6; clone_size: NA; cdr3_nt: TGTGCCAGCAGCCGAAGGACAGGGGGGATTGAGGCCACTGAAGCTTTCTTT; cdr3_aa: CASSRRTGGIEATEAFF
j_call: TRBJ2-1; d_call: NA; v_call: TRBV7-3; clone_size: NA; cdr3_nt: TGTGCCAGCAGCTTAACCGGATCCCTCAGGGGAACCAATGAGCAGTTCTTC; cdr3_aa: CASSLTGSLRGTNEQFF
j_call: TRBJ2-7; d_call: NA; v_call: TRBV4-1; clone_size: NA; cdr3_nt: TGCGCCAGCAGCCAAGTGTCGGCAGGAACCTACGAGCAGTACTTC; cdr3_aa: CASSQVSAGTYEQYF
j_call: TRBJ1-2; d_call: TRBD1; v_call: TRBV7-9; clone_size: NA; cdr3_nt: TGTGCCAGCAGCTTGGACAGGGAGGGGGGCTACACCTTC; cdr3_aa: CASSLDREGGYTF
j_call: TRBJ1-1; d_call: TRBD1; v_call: TRBV9; clone_size: NA; cdr3_nt: TGTGCCAGCAGCGGTGGACAGGAAATGAACACTGAAGCTTTCTTT; cdr3_aa: CASSGGQEMNTEAFF
j_call: TRBJ2-1; d_call: TRBD2; v_call: TRBV19; clone_size: many; cdr3_nt: TGTGCCAGTAGTATAGATGGACCCTCCCCGGGACTAGCGGATGAGCAGTTCTTC; cdr3_aa: CASSIDGPSPGLADEQFF
j_call: TRBJ2-3; d_call: NA; v_call: TRBV5-6; clone_size: NA; cdr3_nt: TGTGCCAGCAGCTTGATGGGGGGAGTCGCAGATACGCAGTATTTT; cdr3_aa: CASSLMGGVADTQYF
j_call: TRBJ1-2; d_call: TRBD1; v_call: TRBV28; clone_size: NA; cdr3_nt: TGTGCCAGCAGACCTCCGGGACAGCTGAACTATGGCTACACCTTC; cdr3_aa: CASRPPGQLNYGYTF
j_call: TRBJ2-5; d_call: TRBD2; v_call: TRBV9; clone_size: NA; cdr3_nt: TGTGCCAGCAGCTGGGGGACTAGCGGAAACCAAGAGACCCAGTACTTC; cdr3_aa: CASSWGTSGNQETQYF
j_call: TRBJ2-2; d_call: NA; v_call: TRBV19; clone_size: once; cdr3_nt: TGTGCCAGTAGTATTGTATCTGGGGAGCTGTTTTTT; cdr3_aa: CASSIVSGELFF
j_call: TRBJ2-7; d_call: NA; v_call: TRBV28; clone_size: NA; cdr3_nt: TGTGCCAGCAGTCCACGGGGTTACGAGCAGTACTTC; cdr3_aa: CASSPRGYEQYF
j_call: TRBJ1-6; d_call: TRBD1; v_call: TRBV5-1; clone_size: NA; cdr3_nt: TGCGCCAGCAGTGAACAGGGGGCCAACAATTCACCCCTCCACTTT; cdr3_aa: CASSEQGANNSPLHF
j_call: TRBJ2-7; d_call: NA; v_call: TRBV15; clone_size: NA; cdr3_nt: TGTGCCACCAGCAGAGAATGGAACGGGTACGAGCAGTACTTC; cdr3_aa: CATSREWNGYEQYF
j_call: TRBJ1-3; d_call: NA; v_call: TRBV6-2/TRBV6-3; clone_size: once; cdr3_nt: TGTGCCAGCAGTTACGATCGGCGGTACTCTGGAAACACCATATATTTT; cdr3_aa: CASSYDRRYSGNTIYF
j_call: TRBJ2-3; d_call: NA; v_call: TRBV3-1/TRBV3-2; clone_size: NA; cdr3_nt: TGTGCCAGCAGCCAAGGACTGAGCACAGATACGCAGTATTTT; cdr3_aa: CASSQGLSTDTQYF
j_call: TRBJ1-3; d_call: NA; v_call: TRBV28; clone_size: NA; cdr3_nt: TGTGCCAGCATCAATACAGGGTCTGGAAACACCATATATTTT; cdr3_aa: CASINTGSGNTIYF
j_call: TRBJ1-1; d_call: NA; v_call: TRBV11-3; clone_size: NA; cdr3_nt: TGTGCCAGCAGCCCCGGGGCGGGGTATGAAGCTTTCTTT; cdr3_aa: CASSPGAGYEAFF
j_call: TRBJ1-3; d_call: NA; v_call: TRBV30; clone_size: few; cdr3_nt: TGTGCCTGGAGTGGACAGCCGACGTCTGGAAACACCATATATTTT; cdr3_aa: CAWSGQPTSGNTIYF
j_call: TRBJ2-1; d_call: TRBD1; v_call: TRBV4-1; clone_size: few; cdr3_nt: TGCGCCAGCAACCCCGGCCAGGGGGCGAGAAATGAGCAGTTCTTC; cdr3_aa: CASNPGQGARNEQFF
j_call: TRBJ1-1; d_call: NA; v_call: TRBV29-1; clone_size: NA; cdr3_nt: TGCAGCGTGCCCTGGGGGGATGCTGAAGCTTTCTTT; cdr3_aa: CSVPWGDAEAFF
j_call: TRBJ2-3; d_call: NA; v_call: TRBV6-1; clone_size: once; cdr3_nt: TGTGCCAGCAGTGAAATCAGGGCAGGCCACACAGATACGCAGTATTTT; cdr3_aa: CASSEIRAGHTDTQYF